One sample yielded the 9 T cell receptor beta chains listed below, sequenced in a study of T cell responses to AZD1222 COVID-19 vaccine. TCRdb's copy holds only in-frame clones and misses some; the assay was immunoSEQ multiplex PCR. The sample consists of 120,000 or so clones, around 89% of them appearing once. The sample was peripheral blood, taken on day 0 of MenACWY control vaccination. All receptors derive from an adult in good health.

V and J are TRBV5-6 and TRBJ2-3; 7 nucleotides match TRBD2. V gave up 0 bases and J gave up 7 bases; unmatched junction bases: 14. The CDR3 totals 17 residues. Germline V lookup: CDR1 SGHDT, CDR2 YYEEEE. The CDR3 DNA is TGTGCCAGCAGCTTGGCGGGAGGCCGGGTAGGGAAGTATACGCAGTATTTT. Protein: CASSLAGGRVGKYTQYF.

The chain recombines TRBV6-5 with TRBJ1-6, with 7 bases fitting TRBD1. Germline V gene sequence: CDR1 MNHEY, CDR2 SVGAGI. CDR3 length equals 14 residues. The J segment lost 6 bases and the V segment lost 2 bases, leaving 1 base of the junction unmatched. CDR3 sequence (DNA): TGTGCCAGCAGTTACGACAGGGCTAATTCACCCCTCCACTTT. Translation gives CASSYDRANSPLHF.

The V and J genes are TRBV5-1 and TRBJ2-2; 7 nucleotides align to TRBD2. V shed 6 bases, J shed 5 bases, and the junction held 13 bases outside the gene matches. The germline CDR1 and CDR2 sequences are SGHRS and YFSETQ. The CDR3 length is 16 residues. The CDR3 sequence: CASTASGLVNTGELFF. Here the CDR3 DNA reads TGCGCCAGCACCGCATCTGGACTAGTAAATACCGGGGAGCTGTTTTTT.

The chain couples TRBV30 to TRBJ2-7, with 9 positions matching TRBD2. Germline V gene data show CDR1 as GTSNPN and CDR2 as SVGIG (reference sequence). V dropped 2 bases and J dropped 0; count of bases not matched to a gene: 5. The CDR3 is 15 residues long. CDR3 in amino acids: CAWSPGTSYSYEQYF. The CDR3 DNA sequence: TGTGCCTGGAGTCCAGGGACTAGCTACTCCTACGAGCAGTACTTC.

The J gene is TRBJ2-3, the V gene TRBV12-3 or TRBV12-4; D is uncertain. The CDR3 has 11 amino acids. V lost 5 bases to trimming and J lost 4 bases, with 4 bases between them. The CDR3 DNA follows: TGTGCCAGCAGTAAAGCAGATACGCAGTATTTT. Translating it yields CASSKADTQYF.

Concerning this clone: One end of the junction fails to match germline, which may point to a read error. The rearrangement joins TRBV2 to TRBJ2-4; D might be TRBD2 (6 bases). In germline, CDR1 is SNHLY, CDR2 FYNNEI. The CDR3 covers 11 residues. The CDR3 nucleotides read TGTGCCAGCAGTGAAGGGGCCGGGAGTCGCTTC. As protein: CASSEGAGSRF.

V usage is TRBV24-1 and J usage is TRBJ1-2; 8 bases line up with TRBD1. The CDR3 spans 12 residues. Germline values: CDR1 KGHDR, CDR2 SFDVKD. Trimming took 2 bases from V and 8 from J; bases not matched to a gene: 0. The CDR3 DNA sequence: TGTGCCACCAGTGATTGGACAGGGGGCTACACCTTC. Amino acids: CATSDWTGGYTF.

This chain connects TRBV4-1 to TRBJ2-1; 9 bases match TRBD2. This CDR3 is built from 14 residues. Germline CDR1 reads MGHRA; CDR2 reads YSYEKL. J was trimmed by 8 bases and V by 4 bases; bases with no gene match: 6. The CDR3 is CASSRPSGIDEQFF. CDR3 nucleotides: TGCGCCAGCAGCCGCCCTAGCGGGATCGATGAGCAGTTCTTC.

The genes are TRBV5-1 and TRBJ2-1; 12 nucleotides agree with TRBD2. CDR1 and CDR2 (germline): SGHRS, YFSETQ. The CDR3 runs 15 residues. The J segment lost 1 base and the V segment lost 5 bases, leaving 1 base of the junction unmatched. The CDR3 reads CASRLAGGSYNEQFF. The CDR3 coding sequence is TGCGCCAGCAGACTAGCGGGAGGTTCCTACAATGAGCAGTTCTTC.